This is a list of T cell receptor beta chains from one sample in a study of neurological immune-mediated disorders. TCRdb processed the 5' RACE reads anew with MiXCR; each CDR3 protein has one entry. This table has approximately 130,000 distinct CDR3 sequences, roughly 3.1% appearing once. Sequencing was carried out using PBMCs. The receptor source for this set is a woman aged 25 to 39 with multiple sclerosis. Both conserved end residues are part of each CDR3. D genes are given only for firm matches. Clone size is shown for a subset of rows, as once, few, many or a class of expanded clone.

clone size	V gene	D gene	J gene	CDR3 DNA	CDR3 protein
many	TRBV5-1	.	TRBJ1-5	TGCGCCAGCAGCCCCGGCCGTTTAGGATCCGGCAATCAGCCCCAGCATTTT	CASSPGRLGSGNQPQHF
.	TRBV7-6	TRBD2	TRBJ2-3	TGTGCCAGCAGCCGAGAGACTAGCGGGAGCTCCGCAGATACGCAGTATTTT	CASSRETSGSSADTQYF
many	TRBV15	.	TRBJ1-1	TGTGCCACCAGCAGAGCGGGGGGCTGGAACACTGAAGCTTTCTTT	CATSRAGGWNTEAFF
many	TRBV10-2	TRBD1	TRBJ2-7	TGCGCCAGCTCTCGTTGGTCAGGGGGCCCCAGCTCCTACGAGCAGTACTTC	CASSRWSGGPSSYEQYF
many	TRBV5-1	.	TRBJ2-7	TGCGCCAGTCAGGGACAAAACTACGAGCAGTACTTC	CASQGQNYEQYF
many	TRBV12-3/TRBV12-4	TRBD2	TRBJ2-5	TGTGCCAGCAGTTGGGGAGCGGGGGGCATAGGGGAGACCCAGTACTTC	CASSWGAGGIGETQYF
many	TRBV10-2	.	TRBJ1-5	TGCGCCAGCAGTGAGTCGATCATCAGCAATCAGCCCCAGCATTTT	CASSESIISNQPQHF
many	TRBV7-2	.	TRBJ1-1	TGTGCCAGCAGGCTTGGAGTTGGGGAAAGTCCTGAAGCTTTCTTT	CASRLGVGESPEAFF
many	TRBV6-5	.	TRBJ2-5	TGTGCCAGCAGTTATCGGGGTGCCGGGACCCAGTACTTC	CASSYRGAGTQYF
many	TRBV24-1	.	TRBJ2-2	TGTGCCACCCCTAGACAGGGAGGGACCGGGGAGCTGTTTTTT	CATPRQGGTGELFF
many	TRBV7-9	.	TRBJ2-7	TGTGCCAGCACATCAGGGTCCCCAGGGTCTGGCGAGCAGTACTTC	CASTSGSPGSGEQYF
many	TRBV15	.	TRBJ2-7	TGTGCCACCAGCAGAGATCGGCAGACACGCTCCTACGAGCAGTACTTC	CATSRDRQTRSYEQYF
many	TRBV20-1	.	TRBJ1-2	TGCAGTGCATGGGGGGTCTATGGCTACACCTTC	CSAWGVYGYTF
many	TRBV12-3/TRBV12-4	.	TRBJ1-5	TGTGCCAGCAGTACAGGGAGTCAGCCCCAGCATTTT	CASSTGSQPQHF
many	TRBV5-6	TRBD1	TRBJ1-1	TGTGCCAGCAGCTCTAGACAGGGTTTAAACACTGAAGCTTTCTTT	CASSSRQGLNTEAFF
many	TRBV10-3	TRBD1	TRBJ2-3	TGTGCCATCAGTGGACAGGGGACAGATACGCAGTATTTT	CAISGQGTDTQYF
many	TRBV20-1	TRBD2	TRBJ2-4	TGCAGTGCTAGAGATCTAGCGGGAGTGGCCAAAAACATTCAGTACTTC	CSARDLAGVAKNIQYF
many	TRBV7-2	TRBD2	TRBJ2-3	TGTGCCAGCAGCTTAGGAGCGGCGGGGGGGACAGATACGCAGTATTTT	CASSLGAAGGTDTQYF